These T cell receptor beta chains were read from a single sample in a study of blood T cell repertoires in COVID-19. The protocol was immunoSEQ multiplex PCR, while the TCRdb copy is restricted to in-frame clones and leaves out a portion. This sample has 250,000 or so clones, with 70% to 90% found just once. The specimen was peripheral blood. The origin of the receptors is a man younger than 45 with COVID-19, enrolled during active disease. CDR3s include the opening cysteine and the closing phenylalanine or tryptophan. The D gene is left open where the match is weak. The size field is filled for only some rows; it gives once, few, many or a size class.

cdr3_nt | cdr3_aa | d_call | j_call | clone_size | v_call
TGTGCCAGCAGTCGTGACAGTCGGCTCATGGCTTTCTTT | CASSRDSRLMAFF | NA | TRBJ1-1 | NA | TRBV28
TGTGCCAGCAGCTTAACAGGGGCCCAAGAGACCCAGTACTTC | CASSLTGAQETQYF | TRBD1 | TRBJ2-5 | NA | TRBV27
TGTGCCAGCACCGATGGGGGGGCTTATGGCTACACCTTC | CASTDGGAYGYTF | NA | TRBJ1-2 | NA | TRBV6-5
TGTGCCAGCAGACATGACTCCCTTTTAGGATCTGAGCAGTTCTTC | CASRHDSLLGSEQFF | NA | TRBJ2-1 | NA | TRBV3-1/TRBV3-2
TGTGCCACCAGCAGAGATGCGTCGAGACTAGCGGGAAATATGTACGAGCAGTACTTC | CATSRDASRLAGNMYEQYF | TRBD2 | TRBJ2-7 | NA | TRBV15
TGTGCCAGCAGCTTAGAAGAGGGGGACGAGCAGTACTTC | CASSLEEGDEQYF | NA | TRBJ2-7 | NA | TRBV7-8
TGTGCCAGCAGCTATCAGTCGAGGACAGGGATCTCACCCCTCCACTTT | CASSYQSRTGISPLHF | TRBD1 | TRBJ1-6 | NA | TRBV7-2
TGTGCCAGCAGCCCGGGGGGTAGGGACAGGGTAATGCATGAGCAGTTCTTC | CASSPGGRDRVMHEQFF | TRBD1 | TRBJ2-1 | few | TRBV7-9
TGTGCCAGCAGCCAGACAGGGGGTAGCAATCAGCCCCAGCATTTT | CASSQTGGSNQPQHF | TRBD1 | TRBJ1-5 | NA | TRBV5-5
TGTGCCAGTAGTTCCGGGACAGGGCCCTACGAGCAGTACTTC | CASSSGTGPYEQYF | TRBD1 | TRBJ2-7 | NA | TRBV19
TGTGCCAGCAGCTTGAACAGGGGGGGTTTGGATCAGCCCCAGCATTTT | CASSLNRGGLDQPQHF | TRBD1 | TRBJ1-5 | NA | TRBV5-6
TGTGCCAGCAGCTTTACAGGGTACAATGAGCAGTTCTTC | CASSFTGYNEQFF | NA | TRBJ2-1 | few | TRBV5-4
TGCGCCAGCAGTGAGTCGACCGGACTAGCGCCCACCTACGAGCAGTACTTC | CASSESTGLAPTYEQYF | TRBD2 | TRBJ2-7 | NA | TRBV10-1
TGTGCCAGCAGCCAGCGGGGGCGGCCAGAGACCCAGTACTTC | CASSQRGRPETQYF | TRBD2 | TRBJ2-5 | NA | TRBV7-2
TGTGCCAGTAGTATCCAGACAGGCGACTATGGCTACACCTTC | CASSIQTGDYGYTF | NA | TRBJ1-2 | NA | TRBV19
TGTGCCAGCCGTCCCGGGACAGGGGTTTGGTGGACTGAAGCTTTCTTT | CASRPGTGVWWTEAFF | TRBD1 | TRBJ1-1 | NA | TRBV11-1
TGTGCCATCAGTCGGGACTACCTGAACACCGGGGAGCTGTTTTTT | CAISRDYLNTGELFF | TRBD2 | TRBJ2-2 | NA | TRBV10-3
TGTGCCTGGAGTGTACCCGGAGGGGCCCAGCATTTT | CAWSVPGGAQHF | NA | TRBJ1-5 | NA | TRBV30
TGTGCCAGCAGTCAGGGGCTATTGAACACTGAAGCTTTCTTT | CASSQGLLNTEAFF | NA | TRBJ1-1 | NA | TRBV6-5
TGTGCCAGCAGCCAAACAGGGGGGAGATACATGGGTGGCTACACCTTC | CASSQTGGRYMGGYTF | TRBD1 | TRBJ1-2 | NA | TRBV3-1/TRBV3-2
TGTGCCAGCAGTTACCTGACAGGGTCGATTAACTATGGCTACACCTTC | CASSYLTGSINYGYTF | TRBD1 | TRBJ1-2 | NA | TRBV6-2/TRBV6-3
TGTGCCAGCTCACCACCGGGTAGCGGGGGGAGGAATGAGCAGTTCTTC | CASSPPGSGGRNEQFF | TRBD2 | TRBJ2-1 | NA | TRBV18
TGTGCCAGCAGTTTGGGGCAGGGGGTATATGGCTACACCTTC | CASSLGQGVYGYTF | TRBD1 | TRBJ1-2 | NA | TRBV28
TGTGCCACCAGCATACAGGTGATACAAGAGACCCAGTACTTC | CATSIQVIQETQYF | NA | TRBJ2-5 | NA | TRBV15
TGTGCCAGTAGTCCTACCCCCGAAACGTATGGCTACACCTTC | CASSPTPETYGYTF | NA | TRBJ1-2 | NA | TRBV19
TGTGCCAGCAGTTATGGGACTAGCGGGGATTACAATGAGCAGTTCTTC | CASSYGTSGDYNEQFF | TRBD2 | TRBJ2-1 | few | TRBV6-2/TRBV6-3
TGTGCCAGCTTCACCGGACTGCTTGAAGCTTTCTTT | CASFTGLLEAFF | NA | TRBJ1-1 | NA | TRBV2
TGTGCCAGCAGCGACAGGATCTTTAGCGACTACAATGAGCAGTTCTTC | CASSDRIFSDYNEQFF | NA | TRBJ2-1 | NA | TRBV6-2/TRBV6-3